A single sample gave rise to the 9 T cell receptor beta chains below, sequenced in a study of beta chain features in type 1 diabetes. These TCRs' antigens remain unknown. Expressed TCRB transcripts were sequenced after all isolated RNA was converted to cDNA. The method was immunoSEQ multiplex PCR; TCRdb's version includes in-frame clones alone and lacks a portion of them. Of 400,000 or so clones listed, around 12% are singletons. Study-wide points: TCRB CDR3 length was moderately but significantly reduced in all four CD4+ subsets of Type 1 diabetes patients.

Input material: naive CD4+ T cells from blood. These receptor sequences come from a woman aged 18-29 years with type 1 diabetes.

The gene calls are TRBV11-3 and TRBJ2-5; a weak D match, TRBD2 (5 bases). The CDR3 sequence is 13 residues long. Trimming left V 5 bases short and J 5 bases short, with 12 bases between. Looked up from germline, CDR1 is SGHNT and CDR2 is YENEEA. CDR3 loop: CASSPGGWETQYF. CDR3 DNA sequence: TGTGCCAGCAGCCCAGGAGGTTGGGAGACCCAGTACTTC.

This clone was recorded a few times. CDR3: CASSFGGKETQYF. CDR3 coding DNA: TGTGCCAGCAGTTTCGGGGGAAAAGAGACCCAGTACTTC. The chain couples TRBV28 to TRBJ2-5, with D perhaps matching TRBD2 (6 bases). CDR1 and CDR2 from the germline V gene are MDHEN and SYDVKM. V was clipped by 3 bases and J by 3 bases, with 8 bases between them. The CDR3 is 13 residues long.

In this sample, this clone turned up a few times. The chain joins TRBV7-8 to TRBJ2-2; 8 positions agree with TRBD1. The germline CDR1 and CDR2 sequences are SGHVS and FQNEAQ. CDR3 length: 15 amino acids. With V trimmed by 4 bases and J by 4 bases, 5 bases remained unmatched. The CDR3 reads CASSSQGGGTGELFF. The CDR3 coding sequence is TGTGCCAGCAGCTCACAGGGGGGAGGCACCGGGGAGCTGTTTTTT.

V gene TRBV7-3 combines with J gene TRBJ2-1; 7 bases line up with TRBD2. The CDR3 has 15 residues. V shed 6 bases, J shed 3 bases, and the junction held 8 bases outside the gene matches. Germline V gene sequence: CDR1 SGHTA, CDR2 FQGTGA. DNA for the CDR3: TGTGCCAGCAGTAGCCGGGCTAGCGGCTACAATGAGCAGTTCTTC. Translating it yields CASSSRASGYNEQFF.

CDR3 coding DNA: TGTGCCAGCAGCCAAGATGGTGTAGGGGGAAGGGTGAATGAGCAGTTCTTC. This gives the protein CASSQDGVGGRVNEQFF. The chain joins TRBV4-2 to TRBJ2-1; D perhaps matches TRBD1 (6 bases). V was cut by 0 bases and J by 7 bases, with 19 bases left in between. The germline CDR1 and CDR2 sequences are LGHNA and YNFKEQ. The CDR3 covers 17 residues.

This clone was detected only a few times. The chain joins TRBV9 to TRBJ1-2, with a weak D call TRBD1 (5 bases). The germline CDR1 and CDR2 sequences are SGDLS and YYNGEE. Trimming left V 0 bases short and J 5 bases short, with 20 bases between. The CDR3 is made up of 17 amino acids. CDR3 DNA sequence: TGTGCCAGCAGCGTAGGGGGGGGATTTAGGGTTCCTTATGGCTACACCTTC. This sequence encodes CASSVGGGFRVPYGYTF.

This rearrangement joins TRBV9 to TRBJ2-5; 9 bases match TRBD2. The end of the DNA is better explained by TRBJ2-7, so the J call may be wrong. Looked up from germline, CDR1 is SGDLS and CDR2 is YYNGEE. The CDR3 length is 15 residues. This CDR3 reads CASSVSAQREDEQYF. CDR3 in DNA: TGTGCCAGCAGCGTATCGGCCCAGCGGGAGGACGAGCAGTACTTC.

There are a few counts of this clone. V is TRBV7-9 and J is TRBJ2-4; 7 nucleotides line up with TRBD1. J gave up 2 bases and V 1 base, and 5 bases lay outside the gene matches. The CDR3 runs to 16 residues. From germline, CDR1 is SEHNR and CDR2 FQNEAQ (reference sequence). The CDR3 DNA follows: TGTGCCAGCAGCTTAGGAGACAGGGCTACCAAAAACATTCAGTACTTC. It translates to CASSLGDRATKNIQYF.

This chain links TRBV11-3 with TRBJ2-4, with D possibly being TRBD1 (6 bases). Trimming took 10 bases from V and 3 from J, leaving 13 bases between them. The CDR3 is 13 residues long. Germline V CDR1 and CDR2: SGHNT, YENEEA. CDR3 nucleotide sequence: TGTGCCACCGCAGGGGATGACAAAAACATTCAGTACTTC. It encodes CATAGDDKNIQYF.